Below, 25 T cell receptor beta chains from the same sample are listed, as sequenced in a study of blood T cell repertoires in COVID-19. Assay used: immunoSEQ multiplex PCR; TCRdb lists only in-frame clones, some missing. The profile shows about 300,000 clones, nearly 90% of them singletons. The sequenced sample consisted of PBMCs or T cells enriched from blood (not recorded which). These receptors all come from a woman between 18 and 29 years old with acute COVID-19.

V is TRBV9 and J is TRBJ2-7; a weak D match, TRBD2 (6 bases). CDR1 is SGDLS, CDR2 YYNGEE, per germline. This CDR3 is 16 amino acids long. V was cut by 1 base and J by 0 bases, with 14 bases left in between. In DNA form, the CDR3 reads TGTGCCAGCAGCGTAAATAAGGAGGGAGGCTCCTACGAGCAGTACTTC. Protein product: CASSVNKEGGSYEQYF.

The chain joins TRBV9 to TRBJ2-1, with TRBD1 as a possible D gene (6 bases). The V gene lost 0 bases and the J gene lost 9 bases, with 16 bases spanning the gap. The CDR3 sequence is 15 residues long. Looked up from germline, CDR1 is SGDLS and CDR2 is YYNGEE. The CDR3 spells CASSVAPGARGEQFF. For the CDR3, the DNA is TGTGCCAGCAGCGTAGCTCCAGGGGCCCGGGGTGAGCAGTTCTTC. Combining the CDR3 with reference TRBV9 and TRBJ2-1 gives the whole variable domain DSGVTQTPKHLITATGQRVTLRCSPRSGDLSVYWYQQSLDQGLQFLIQYYNGEERAKGNILERFSAQQFPDLHSELNLSSLELGDSALYFCASSVAPGARGEQFFGPGTRLTVL.

This clone came up once. The rearrangement uses TRBV7-9 and TRBJ1-2; D is uncertain. Per the germline V gene, CDR1 is SEHNR and CDR2 is FQNEAQ (reference sequence). Trimming took 3 bases from V and 4 from J, leaving 9 bases between them. This CDR3 region has 13 residues. The CDR3 spells CASSFGVAYGYTF. The CDR3 region has the DNA TGTGCCAGCAGCTTCGGGGTGGCCTATGGCTACACCTTC.

The chain carries TRBV11-2 and TRBJ2-5; D possibly corresponds to TRBD2 (5 bases). V was cut by 4 bases and J by 1 base, with 10 bases left in between. CDR3 length: 14 amino acids. Germline V lookup: CDR1 SGHAT, CDR2 FQNNGV. CDR3 residues: CASSSRTSQETQYF. The DNA of the CDR3 is TGTGCCAGCAGCTCCAGGACTTCCCAAGAGACCCAGTACTTC.

This chain links TRBV28 with TRBJ1-5; TRBD1 matches 9 bases. Germline trimming cut 3 bases from V and 6 bases from J; bases unmatched to any gene: 9. Germline CDR1 is MDHEN and CDR2 is SYDVKM. The CDR3 is made up of 16 amino acids. CDR3 residues: CASSFDRGALGQPQHF. The DNA for the CDR3 is TGTGCCAGCAGTTTTGACAGGGGGGCGCTTGGTCAGCCCCAGCATTTT.

This chain connects TRBV18 to TRBJ1-6; perhaps TRBD1 as D (5 bases). Trimming shortened V by 3 bases and J by 5 bases, and 8 bases separated the two germline ends. This CDR3 has 14 residues. Germline V gives CDR1 KGHSH, CDR2 LQKENI. The CDR3 region is CASSPAGNNSPLHF. The CDR3 region has the DNA TGTGCCAGCTCACCGGCAGGGAATAATTCACCCCTCCACTTT.

The CDR3 sequence: CSHRDTSGRGQFF. The DNA for the CDR3 is TGCAGCCACAGAGATACTAGCGGGAGAGGGCAGTTCTTC. The chain recombines TRBV29-1 with TRBJ2-1; 11 bases match TRBD2. The V segment lost 8 bases and the J segment 12 bases; nucleotides outside the gene matches: 12. The germline V gene encodes CDR1 SQVTM and CDR2 ANQGSEA. This CDR3 has 13 amino acids.

V is TRBV5-5 and J is TRBJ1-1; TRBD1 is a possible D gene (6 bases). V dropped 5 bases and J dropped 0 bases, with 11 bases sitting between them. CDR1 is SGHKS and CDR2 is YYEKEE in the germline V gene (reference sequence). The CDR3 has 14 amino acids. This CDR3 is CASRAGHLNTEAFF. CDR3 DNA sequence: TGTGCCAGCAGAGCGGGACACCTGAACACTGAAGCTTTCTTT.

The rearrangement links TRBV9 to TRBJ2-7, with a tentative D call TRBD1 (5 bases). The CDR3 has 15 amino acids. The germline V gene encodes CDR1 SGDLS and CDR2 YYNGEE. V lost 4 bases and J 1 base, leaving 15 bases between the germline ends. The CDR3 region has the DNA TGTGCCAGCAGCCCTAGTGTGACAGCTTCCTACGAGCAGTACTTC. It yields the protein CASSPSVTASYEQYF.

The J gene is TRBJ2-2, the V gene TRBV16; D is ambiguous. Germline CDR1 KGHSY, CDR2 FQNENV. The CDR3 consists of 15 residues. Trimming stripped 0 bases from V and 0 bases from J, with 5 bases between. CDR3 sequence: CASSQSPSNTGELFF. DNA for the CDR3: TGTGCCAGCAGCCAATCCCCCTCGAACACCGGGGAGCTGTTTTTT.

The J gene is TRBJ2-7, the V gene TRBV2; D is unclear. The CDR3 is 12 residues long. Germline loops: CDR1 SNHLY, CDR2 FYNNEI. Trimming removed 3 bases at V and 3 bases at J, with 6 bases between. The CDR3 reads CASSESLYEQYF. For the CDR3, the DNA is TGTGCCAGCAGTGAGTCCCTCTACGAGCAGTACTTC.

The rearrangement joins TRBV2 to TRBJ2-7; 7 bases are shared with TRBD1. J lost 2 bases, V lost 5 bases, and 3 bases had no gene match. Germline V CDR1 and CDR2: SNHLY, FYNNEI. The CDR3 is 13 amino acids. The CDR3 DNA reads TGTGCCAGCAGTCCGGGGACAGCCTACGAGCAGTACTTC. It is translated as CASSPGTAYEQYF.

V usage is TRBV3-1 (or the pseudogene TRBV3-2) and J usage is TRBJ2-1; 8 positions match TRBD2. J lost 7 bases, V lost 4 bases, and 12 bases had no gene match. Germline loops: CDR1 LGHDT, CDR2 YNNKEL (reference sequence). The CDR3 consists of 16 residues. The CDR3, as DNA: TGTGCCAGCAGCCTCGGAAGCGGGGGTTCTAAGAATGAGCAGTTCTTC. Protein: CASSLGSGGSKNEQFF.

The CDR3 reads CASSLVAGGNYGYTF. CDR3 nucleotides: TGTGCCAGCAGCTTGGTGGCAGGGGGGAACTATGGCTACACCTTC. The J gene is TRBJ1-2, the V gene TRBV5-4; 7 bases line up with TRBD1. The CDR3 is 15 amino acids. J lost 2 bases, V lost 0 bases, and 4 bases had no gene match. Per the germline V gene, CDR1 is SGHNT and CDR2 is YYREEE (reference sequence).

V and J are TRBV9 and TRBJ1-4; the D gene is possibly TRBD1 (6 bases). CDR3 length: 15 amino acids. CDR1 and CDR2 from the germline V gene are SGDLS and YYNGEE. Trimming stripped 0 bases from V and 0 bases from J, with 6 bases between. Here the CDR3 DNA reads TGTGCCAGCAGCGTAGAGGGGGCAACTAATGAAAAACTGTTTTTT. Its protein product is CASSVEGATNEKLFF.

This chain connects TRBV5-1 to TRBJ2-5, with 8 bases matching TRBD2. V was clipped by 1 base and J by 3 bases; unmatched bases: 5. Germline CDR1 reads SGHRS; CDR2 reads YFSETQ. The CDR3 is made up of 15 amino acids. The CDR3: CASSLTGGWEETQYF. In nucleotides, the CDR3 is TGCGCCAGCAGCTTGACGGGAGGGTGGGAAGAGACCCAGTACTTC.

The V call is TRBV7-9, the J call TRBJ2-2; weak D call: TRBD1 (6 bases). From germline, CDR1 is SEHNR and CDR2 FQNEAQ (reference sequence). The CDR3 sequence is 15 residues long. Trimming shortened V by 4 bases and J by 8 bases, and 17 bases separated the two germline ends. CDR3 in DNA: TGTGCCAGCAGCTCCGGGACACGGGTAGGGGGGGAGCTGTTTTTT. It is translated as CASSSGTRVGGELFF.

The chain is built from TRBV11-3 and TRBJ1-6; TRBD1 might be the D (5 bases). Germline CDR1 reads SGHNT; CDR2 reads YENEEA. The CDR3 runs 15 residues. Trimming left V 0 bases short and J 11 bases short, with 14 bases between. The CDR3 here is CASSLEPGGYPPLHF. The DNA for the CDR3 is TGTGCCAGCAGCTTAGAACCCGGGGGGTACCCACCCCTCCACTTT.

This chain joins TRBV5-4 and TRBJ1-2; 8 bases map to TRBD1. Germline loops: CDR1 SGHNT, CDR2 YYREEE (reference sequence). This CDR3 is 14 amino acids long. The V and J ends lost 0 bases and 6 bases, in that order; junction bases with no gene match: 4. The CDR3 here is CASSLGRGLDGYTF. CDR3 nucleotide sequence: TGTGCCAGCAGCTTGGGCAGGGGGCTTGATGGCTACACCTTC.

This clone is a singleton in its sample. The chain has TRBV6-5 and TRBJ2-3, with D possibly matching TRBD1 (6 bases). The CDR3 runs to 15 residues. Germline V CDR1 and CDR2: MNHEY, SVGAGI. V lost 2 bases and J 1 base, leaving 10 bases between the germline ends. CDR3 sequence: CASSYQGLRTDTQYF. CDR3 in DNA: TGTGCCAGCAGTTACCAGGGGCTGCGCACAGATACGCAGTATTTT.

This chain links TRBV12-3 or TRBV12-4 with TRBJ2-1, with D perhaps TRBD2 (5 bases). V lost 5 bases to trimming and J lost 7 bases, with 6 bases between them. The CDR3 extends over 11 amino acids. As DNA, the CDR3 is TGTGCCAGCAGTGAGGGAAATGAGCAGTTCTTC. Translated, it gives CASSEGNEQFF.

This clone showed up just a few times. The chain uses TRBV2 and TRBJ1-6; 8 bases are shared with TRBD1. Germline CDR1 and CDR2: SNHLY and FYNNEI. Unmatched junction bases numbered 11, after V lost 6 bases and J lost 7 bases. This CDR3 comprises 16 residues. The CDR3 sequence: CASSPRRDRLNSPLHF. CDR3 nucleotide sequence: TGTGCCAGCAGCCCTAGGCGGGACAGGTTGAATTCACCCCTCCACTTT.

The chain employs TRBV11-2 and TRBJ2-7; 9 bases are shared with TRBD1. This CDR3 has 14 residues. With V trimmed by 5 bases and J by 7 bases, 9 bases remained unmatched. Germline values: CDR1 SGHAT, CDR2 FQNNGV. The CDR3: CASSAVQGASEQYF. CDR3 nucleotide sequence: TGTGCCAGCAGCGCGGTACAGGGGGCGAGTGAGCAGTACTTC.

The rearrangement uses TRBV11-2 and TRBJ2-2, with 7 bases aligning to TRBD1. CDR3 length: 13 residues. CDR1 is SGHAT and CDR2 is FQNNGV in the germline V gene. V lost 4 bases and J lost 7; bases outside the gene matches: 3. CDR3 loop: CASSWDSLGELFF. For the CDR3, the DNA is TGTGCCAGCAGCTGGGACAGCCTCGGGGAGCTGTTTTTT.

The chain carries TRBV14 and TRBJ1-5, with D hard to call. This CDR3 contains 16 residues. Per germline, CDR1 SGHDN and CDR2 FVKESK. With 2 bases removed from V and 2 bases from J, the gap between germline ends came to 13 bases. The CDR3 DNA follows: TGTGCCAGCAGCCAAAAGGTAGGGAGGGGCAATCAGCCCCAGCATTTT. Its translation: CASSQKVGRGNQPQHF.